The clone carrying this T cell receptor (beta chain) was observed once. The data belong to a study of control samples from healthy donors and cancer patients. CDR3 length: 14 amino acids. The germline CDR1 and CDR2 sequences are MGHRA and YSYEKL. V was clipped by 4 bases and J by 5 bases, with 15 bases between them. TCRdb's table, derived via immunoSEQ multiplex PCR, lists solely in-frame clones and lacks some. The sample carries 100,000 to 150,000 clones, 85% to 95% recorded once. V gene TRBV4-1 combines with J gene TRBJ2-7; D might be TRBD1 or TRBD2, each matching 5 bases. What was sequenced was PBMCs. The TCR originated in a man older than 75 with head and neck cancer. The CDR3 loop reads CASSRDHLYDEQYF. CDR3 nucleotides: TGCGCCAGCAGCCGGGACCACCTCTACGACGAGCAGTACTTC.